A single sample is the source of the 32 T cell receptor beta chains below, sequenced in a study of T cells in Graves' hyperthyroidism and ophthalmopathy. What was amplified from RNA transcripts were TCR beta CDR3 regions. HTBI primers were used for first-round RT-PCR of the TCR CDR3. Using its own MiXCR run on the multiplex PCR reads, TCRdb lists one record per CDR3 protein. The sample contains approximately 700,000 distinct CDR3 sequences, roughly 45% of which appear only once. The material sequenced was peripheral blood or thyroid tissue (not recorded which). The receptors shown here come from an adult man with Graves' disease, either hyperthyroidism or ophthalmopathy (not recorded which).

This clonotype occurred many times. A junction end diverges from the germline sequence, so it may reflect a read error. The V gene is TRBV11-2, the J gene TRBJ1-5; D may be TRBD1 (6 bases). The CDR3 runs 15 residues. CDR1 and CDR2 from the germline V gene are SGHAT and FQNNGV. The CDR3 DNA follows: TGCGCCAGCAGCTTGGTAGGGGGAAGCAATCAGCCCCAGCATTTT. Translating it yields CASSLVGGSNQPQHF.

The rearrangement joins TRBV29-1 to TRBJ1-5, with TRBD1 matching 9 bases. After removal of 3 bases from V and 7 bases from J, the junction contained 4 bases not matched to a gene. Germline assignment: CDR1 SQVTM and CDR2 ANQGSEA. The CDR3 covers 13 residues. CDR3 sequence (DNA): TGCAGCGTTGAGGGACAGGGCGACCAGCCCCAGCATTTT. Translating it yields CSVEGQGDQPQHF.

The gene calls are TRBV6-5 and TRBJ1-2; TRBD1 agrees at 8 bases. Germline CDR1 reads MNHEY; CDR2 reads SVGAGI. V lost 5 bases and J lost 6; bases outside the gene matches: 14. This CDR3 is built from 16 residues. The CDR3 DNA follows: TGTGCCAGCAGTGAAGCACCCACAGGGGGAAACGATGGCTACACCTTC. The encoded protein is CASSEAPTGGNDGYTF.

The count of this clonotype is one. The chain is built from TRBV29-1 and TRBJ1-1; weak D call: TRBD1 (6 bases). The CDR3 runs to 14 residues. Germline V gene lookup returns CDR1 SQVTM and CDR2 ANQGSEA. V was clipped by 4 bases and J by 8 bases, with 20 bases between them. CDR3 in DNA: TGCAGCGTTGGTGCGGCCCGCACAGGGAAAGAAGCTTTCTTT. Its translation: CSVGAARTGKEAFF.

In its sample, this clonotype was seen many times. V usage is TRBV12-3 or TRBV12-4 and J usage is TRBJ1-3, with no clear D. The CDR3 contains 12 residues. V shed 5 bases and J shed 3 bases, with 5 bases lying between them. The CDR3 is CASSGDGNTIYF. CDR3 coding DNA: TGTGCCAGCAGTGGGGATGGAAACACCATATATTTT.

The chain recombines TRBV10-3 with TRBJ2-7; D is perhaps TRBD1 (6 bases). The germline V gene encodes CDR1 ENHRY and CDR2 SYGVKD. CDR3 length: 13 residues. V was clipped by 3 bases and J by 6 bases, with 12 bases between them. CDR3 sequence reads: CAISDRGSLEQYF. CDR3 sequence (DNA): TGTGCCATCAGTGACAGGGGTTCCCTCGAGCAGTACTTC.

The chain combines TRBV7-9 with TRBJ1-1, with D possibly matching TRBD1 (6 bases). Trimming stripped 3 bases from V and 0 bases from J, with 11 bases between. CDR1 is SEHNR and CDR2 is FQNEAQ in the germline V gene (reference sequence). The CDR3 consists of 15 residues. CDR3 sequence: CASSLGGSMNTEAFF. The CDR3 DNA sequence: TGTGCCAGCAGCTTGGGGGGCAGTATGAACACTGAAGCTTTCTTT.

On this clonotype: The germline gene is not matched at one end of the junction; a read error may be the cause. This chain uses TRBV7-2 with TRBJ1-2; 12 bases map to TRBD1. The CDR3 is 17 amino acids. The germline V gene encodes CDR1 SGHTA and CDR2 FQGNSA. For the CDR3, the DNA is TGTGCCAGCAGTTTAGGAGGGACAGGGGGCCTTGGCTATGGCTACACCTTC. Its protein is CASSLGGTGGLGYGYTF.

This clonotype appeared a few times. The chain recombines TRBV7-9 with TRBJ1-6, with a possible D match to TRBD1 (5 bases). This CDR3 region has 17 residues. Trimming left V 6 bases short and J 0 bases short, with 15 bases between. Germline V gene lookup returns CDR1 SEHNR and CDR2 FQNEAQ (reference sequence). The chain's CDR3 is CASSSGAMSSYNSPLHF. The CDR3 nucleotides are TGTGCCAGCAGTTCCGGGGCCATGAGCTCCTATAATTCACCCCTCCACTTT.

The V gene is TRBV29-1, the J gene TRBJ1-5, with 7 bases aligning to TRBD1. CDR1 is SQVTM and CDR2 is ANQGSEA in the germline V gene. The CDR3 consists of 13 residues. Losses at the gene ends were 4 bases for V and 10 bases for J; bases not matched to a gene: 10. The CDR3 bases are TGCAGCGTTGGGGACAGAGTAAATTCACCCCAGCATTTT. This sequence encodes CSVGDRVNSPQHF.

This clonotype came up many times. The chain is built from TRBV7-3 and TRBJ1-2, with D tentatively TRBD1 (5 bases). The V gene's germline CDR1 is SGHTA and CDR2 FQGTGA. V was pared by 3 bases and J by 2 bases, with 16 bases between. The CDR3 sequence is 16 residues long. The DNA for the CDR3 is TGTGCCAGCAGCTTCTCCGGCACAGGCCTAAACTATGGCTACACCTTC. Its translation: CASSFSGTGLNYGYTF. Full variable domain (outside the CDR3, taken from reference TRBV7-3 and TRBJ1-2): GAGVSQTPSNKVTEKGKYVELRCDPISGHTALYWYRQSLGQGPEFLIYFQGTGAADDSGLPNDRFFAVRPEGSVSTLKIQRTERGDSAVYLCASSFSGTGLNYGYTFGSGTRLTVV.

The genes are TRBV29-1 and TRBJ1-2; D perhaps matches TRBD1 (6 bases). The germline V gene has CDR1 SQVTM and CDR2 ANQGSEA. Trimming pared 8 bases from V and 2 bases from J, leaving 9 bases between. The CDR3 has 11 residues. The CDR3 protein is CSYDRNYGYTF. The DNA for the CDR3 is TGCAGCTACGACAGGAACTATGGCTACACCTTC.

This rearrangement joins TRBV10-1 to TRBJ1-1; weak D call: TRBD1 (6 bases). Trimming cost V 5 bases and J 0 bases, with 13 bases left between them. The CDR3 runs 15 residues. Germline lookup yields CDR1 WNHNN and CDR2 SYGVQD (reference sequence). CDR3 coding DNA: TGCGCCAGCAGTTCATCTTCAGGGGTGAACACTGAAGCTTTCTTT. It translates to CASSSSSGVNTEAFF.

As to this clonotype: A clone one base away is much larger, so this may be a read error. The chain links TRBV20-1 to TRBJ1-4; weak D call: TRBD1 (6 bases). This CDR3 spans 13 amino acids. Deletions cut 3 bases from V and 7 bases from J, with 12 bases between. Per the germline V gene, CDR1 is DFQATT and CDR2 is SNEGSKA (reference sequence). The CDR3 DNA reads as TGCAGTGCTAGTGCCAGGGGAGGTGAAAAACTGTTTTTT. Translated, it gives CSASARGGEKLFF.

The rearrangement links TRBV29-1 to TRBJ1-3; TRBD1 matches at 7 bases. This CDR3 region has 13 residues. After removal of 5 bases from V and 3 bases from J, the junction contained 4 bases not matched to a gene. Germline CDR1 is SQVTM and CDR2 is ANQGSEA. The CDR3 region is CSVRQGVGNTIYF. The CDR3 region has the DNA TGCAGCGTTAGACAGGGTGTTGGAAACACCATATATTTT.

The table lists this clonotype with a count of one. The chain joins TRBV29-1 to TRBJ2-2, with D maybe TRBD2 (6 bases). The V gene's germline CDR1 is SQVTM and CDR2 ANQGSEA. The germline V and J ends were trimmed by 5 bases and 3 bases, with 13 bases remaining between them. This CDR3 has 14 amino acids. DNA for the CDR3: TGCAGCGTTCGTTCGGGGGTTGACACCGGGGAGCTGTTTTTT. Residues: CSVRSGVDTGELFF.

This clonotype occurred a few times. This rearrangement joins TRBV5-6 to TRBJ1-5, with D possibly TRBD1 on 5 matching bases. V dropped 2 bases and J dropped 9 bases, with 12 bases sitting between them. The CDR3 is 13 residues long. Looked up from germline, CDR1 is SGHDT and CDR2 is YYEEEE. The CDR3 nucleotides are TGTGCCAGCAGCTTCGGCACCGGGGGGCCCCAGCATTTT. Protein: CASSFGTGGPQHF.

The DNA of the CDR3 is TGTGCCAGCGGCTTCGCTGAGACCACCTATCAGCCCCAGCATTTT. Translated: CASGFAETTYQPQHF. The genes are TRBV2 and TRBJ1-5; no firm D call. This CDR3 is 15 amino acids long. Germline CDR1 is SNHLY and CDR2 is FYNNEI. Trimming removed 8 bases at V and 5 bases at J, with 19 bases between.

Many counts were recorded for this clonotype. This rearrangement joins TRBV2 to TRBJ1-5; weak D call: TRBD1 (6 bases). The CDR3 is 16 residues long. V was trimmed by 3 bases and J by 2 bases, leaving 14 bases between them. Germline CDR1 is SNHLY and CDR2 is FYNNEI. The CDR3 sequence: CASSDQGYRGNQPQHF. The CDR3 bases are TGTGCCAGCAGTGATCAGGGGTATAGGGGCAATCAGCCCCAGCATTTT.

V usage is TRBV6-1 and J usage is TRBJ2-5; 7 bases line up with TRBD1. CDR1 MNHNS and CDR2 SASEGT come from the germline V gene. With V trimmed by 1 base and J by 3 bases, 11 bases remained unmatched. There are 17 residues in the CDR3. CDR3 protein: CASSEGYRLTGEETQYF. The CDR3 DNA reads TGTGCCAGCAGTGAAGGCTATAGACTTACAGGGGAAGAGACCCAGTACTTC.

This clonotype was picked up many times. The rearrangement links TRBV7-2 to TRBJ1-2, with TRBD1 matching over 11 bases. V lost 4 bases, J lost 3 bases, and 10 bases stayed unmatched. The CDR3 is made up of 17 amino acids. Germline V lookup: CDR1 SGHTA, CDR2 FQGNSA. CDR3 loop: CASSSRTGGFGYYGYTF. CDR3 bases: TGTGCCAGCAGCTCACGGACAGGGGGCTTCGGATACTATGGCTACACCTTC.

This rearrangement joins TRBV5-6 to TRBJ2-7; D is perhaps TRBD2 (6 bases). V was trimmed by 1 base and J by 1 base, leaving 21 bases between them. The CDR3 contains 18 residues. Germline lookup yields CDR1 SGHDT and CDR2 YYEEEE. DNA for the CDR3: TGTGCCAGCAGCTTGAGGGGAGGCATGGGAGTTGGTTCCTACGAGCAGTACTTC. Translated: CASSLRGGMGVGSYEQYF.

This clonotype was recorded a few times. This chain links TRBV20-1 with TRBJ1-4; tentatively, D is TRBD1 (5 bases). The germline gives CDR1 DFQATT, CDR2 SNEGSKA (reference sequence). The V end was cut by 3 bases, the J end by 4 bases, with 15 bases between. The CDR3 length is 15 residues. The CDR3 coding sequence is TGCAGTGCTAGGGGCGGGGACGGCCATAATGAAAAACTGTTTTTT. It codes for CSARGGDGHNEKLFF.

V gene TRBV4-1 combines with J gene TRBJ1-4; TRBD1 aligns across 8 bases. V lost 5 bases, J lost 7 bases, and 9 bases stayed unmatched. This CDR3 spans 15 amino acids. Looked up from germline, CDR1 is MGHRA and CDR2 is YSYEKL. CDR3 sequence (DNA): TGCGCCAGCAGCTCGACCGGGACAGGCGCTGAAAAACTGTTTTTT. This encodes CASSSTGTGAEKLFF.

V usage is TRBV25-1 and J usage is TRBJ1-6; the D gene is possibly TRBD1 (6 bases). The CDR3 consists of 15 residues. Germline CDR1 and CDR2: MGHDK and SYGVNS. V lost 2 bases to trimming and J lost 9 bases, with 14 bases between them. CDR3 coding DNA: TGTGCCAGCAGTGAAACAACAGGGATGTCTTCACCCCTCCACTTT. Translated: CASSETTGMSSPLHF.

This clonotype has only a few counts. The V and J genes are TRBV9 and TRBJ2-5; the match to TRBD1 covers 7 bases. The CDR3 runs to 15 residues. V trimming: 3 bases; J trimming: 2 bases; junction bases outside the gene matches: 7. The germline gives CDR1 SGDLS, CDR2 YYNGEE. DNA of the CDR3: TGTGCCAGCAGCGCGCACACAGGGGTGCAAGAGACCCAGTACTTC. Its protein product is CASSAHTGVQETQYF.

The V and J genes are TRBV12-3 or TRBV12-4 and TRBJ2-7, with D uncertain. CDR3 size: 15 residues. V was cut by 3 bases and J by 0 bases, with 12 bases left in between. CDR3 in amino acids: CASSFRRPTSYEQYF. The CDR3 DNA sequence: TGTGCCAGCAGTTTTCGACGGCCAACCTCCTACGAGCAGTACTTC.

The chain links TRBV6-5 to TRBJ1-4; 9 nucleotides agree with TRBD1. CDR3 length equals 12 residues. Germline assignment: CDR1 MNHEY and CDR2 SVGAGI. V trimming: 5 bases; J trimming: 14 bases; junction bases outside the gene matches: 6. Here the CDR3 DNA reads TGTGCCAGCAGTCACCGGGACAGGGCTCTGTTTTTT. As protein: CASSHRDRALFF.

The V gene is TRBV7-2, the J gene TRBJ1-4; the D is unclear. The CDR3 length is 17 residues. Trimming left V 1 base short and J 4 bases short, with 16 bases between. Germline V gene lookup returns CDR1 SGHTA and CDR2 FQGNSA. The CDR3 reads CASSLGATKTYNEKLFF. The CDR3 nucleotides are TGTGCCAGCAGCTTAGGGGCCACAAAGACTTATAATGAAAAACTGTTTTTT.

This clonotype was observed many times. This rearrangement joins TRBV6-5 to TRBJ1-5; D may be TRBD1 (5 bases). The V and J ends lost 6 bases and 4 bases respectively, with 10 bases between them. Germline V lookup: CDR1 MNHEY, CDR2 SVGAGI. The CDR3 covers 13 residues. For the CDR3, the DNA is TGTGCCAGCAGAGACAGTCTAAATCAGCCCCAGCATTTT. Its translation: CASRDSLNQPQHF.

This rearrangement joins TRBV2 to TRBJ2-2; TRBD2 agrees at 9 bases. The CDR3 extends over 16 amino acids. The V and J ends lost 4 bases and 5 bases, in that order; junction bases with no gene match: 8. The germline V gene has CDR1 SNHLY and CDR2 FYNNEI. The CDR3 reads CASSGGRALETGELFF. As DNA, the CDR3 is TGTGCCAGCAGTGGCGGGAGGGCCCTGGAGACCGGGGAGCTGTTTTTT.

The chain uses TRBV7-9 and TRBJ1-1; maybe TRBD1 (5 bases). Per the germline V gene, CDR1 is SEHNR and CDR2 is FQNEAQ (reference sequence). The CDR3 has 15 residues. V lost 4 bases and J lost 0, with 12 bases in between. The CDR3 DNA is TGTGCCAGCAGCTCACTCCGGGGGGTGAACACTGAAGCTTTCTTT. Translated: CASSSLRGVNTEAFF.